Below, 18 T cell receptor beta chains from the same sample are listed, as sequenced in a study of CD8+ T cells in alopecia areata. The sequencing template was cDNA reverse transcribed from extracted RNA. Data came from immunoSEQ multiplex PCR; TCRdb stores just in-frame clones and leaves some out. The table has about 150,000 clones, about 59% seen once. This sample's treatment: oral pan-JAK inhibitor, 5-10 mg twice daily. This material consisted of CD8+ T cells sorted from blood, taken at week 4, from a patient treated with tofacitinib. These receptors were collected from a human donor with alopecia areata.

This clone occurred a few times. This chain joins TRBV5-8 and TRBJ1-2, with D uncertain. Germline loops: CDR1 SGHTS, CDR2 YDEGEE. V lost 6 bases to trimming and J lost 4 bases, with 10 bases between them. The CDR3 is made up of 12 amino acids. CDR3 loop: CASTADVYGYTF. In nucleotides, the CDR3 is TGTGCCAGCACCGCCGACGTCTATGGCTACACCTTC.

This chain links TRBV27 with TRBJ1-2; D call uncertain. V was cut by 7 bases and J by 3 bases, with 9 bases left in between. The CDR3 loop spans 12 amino acids. Germline V gene data show CDR1 as MNHEY and CDR2 as SMNVEV (reference sequence). The CDR3 DNA reads TGTGCCAGCATGGGAAGGTACTATGGCTACACCTTC. Translating it yields CASMGRYYGYTF.

Comment on this clone: Germline and junction disagree at one end, which may indicate a read error. CDR3 nucleotides: TGTGCCTGGAGTGATCTTGATGGCACAAATACGCAGTATTTT. Translated: CAWSDLDGTNTQYF. The chain carries TRBV30 and TRBJ2-3, with D hard to call. The CDR3 extends over 14 amino acids. Germline CDR1 is GTSNPN and CDR2 is SVGIG (reference sequence). Combining the CDR3 with reference TRBV30 and TRBJ2-3 gives the whole variable domain SQTIHQWPATLVQPVGSPLSLECTVEGTSNPNLYWYRQAAGRGLQLLFYSVGIGQISSEVPQNLSASRPQDRQFILSSKKLLLSDSGFYLCAWSDLDGTNTQYFGPGTRLTVL.

In DNA form, the CDR3 reads TGCAGCGTTGATGGGGGCTCGTCCCGCTACGAGCAGTACTTC. Translating gives CSVDGGSSRYEQYF. The chain links TRBV29-1 to TRBJ2-7; D perhaps matches TRBD1 (6 bases). V was clipped by 3 bases and J by 3 bases, with 15 bases between them. CDR3 length: 14 residues. Germline lookup yields CDR1 SQVTM and CDR2 ANQGSEA.

CDR3 residues: CASSQGRRDGNSPLHF. In nucleotides, the CDR3 is TGCGCCAGCAGCCAGGGACGCCGGGACGGGAATTCACCCCTCCACTTT. The V call is TRBV4-3, the J call TRBJ1-6; possible D gene TRBD1, 5 bases. Germline V gene data show CDR1 as LGHNA and CDR2 as YSLEER. V lost 3 bases and J 7 bases, leaving 16 bases between the germline ends. The CDR3 contains 16 residues.

J is TRBJ1-5 and V is TRBV5-6; weak D call: TRBD1 (5 bases). Germline V CDR1 and CDR2: SGHDT, YYEEEE. The length of the CDR3 is 16 residues. The V and J ends lost 4 bases and 2 bases respectively, with 16 bases between them. CDR3 sequence (DNA): TGTGCCAGCAGCGTCCGGGCCCTGGGGGGCAATCAGCCCCAGCATTTT. It is translated as CASSVRALGGNQPQHF.

This rearrangement joins TRBV30 to TRBJ2-2, with D perhaps given as TRBD1 or TRBD2 (6 bases each). Trimming left V 1 base short and J 1 base short, with 13 bases between. The germline V gene has CDR1 GTSNPN and CDR2 SVGIG (reference sequence). The CDR3 covers 16 residues. DNA for the CDR3: TGTGCCTGGAGTGGGAGGGGGACAAGGAACACCGGGGAGCTGTTTTTT. Its protein product is CAWSGRGTRNTGELFF.

This chain uses TRBV27 with TRBJ2-3; TRBD2 is a possible D gene (5 bases). V lost 6 bases, J lost 0 bases, and 10 bases lay in between. The germline gives CDR1 MNHEY, CDR2 SMNVEV (reference sequence). The CDR3 is made up of 14 amino acids. The CDR3 protein is CASSLTSSTDTQYF. The CDR3 nucleotides read TGTGCCAGCAGCCTAACTAGTAGCACAGATACGCAGTATTTT.

On this clone itself: Other DNA sequences of this sample code for an identical CDR3. The V gene is TRBV6-5, the J gene TRBJ2-5; D is perhaps TRBD1 (5 bases). The CDR3 sequence is 14 residues long. Germline CDR1 reads MNHEY; CDR2 reads SVGAGI. The germline V and J ends were trimmed by 2 bases and 4 bases, with 11 bases remaining between them. CDR3 in DNA: TGTGCCAGCAGTTACGGGGCAGGCGGAGAGACCCAGTACTTC. Its protein is CASSYGAGGETQYF.

This chain uses TRBV20-1 with TRBJ1-2; D is perhaps TRBD1 (6 bases). Germline V gene sequence: CDR1 DFQATT, CDR2 SNEGSKA (reference sequence). This CDR3 has 11 amino acids. V shed 1 base and J shed 7 bases, with 7 bases lying between them. DNA for the CDR3: TGCAGTGCTAGAGCGGGGGCTGGCTACACCTTC. Its translation: CSARAGAGYTF.

The CDR3 DNA sequence: TGTGCCAGCAGCTTACTTAGCGGGGGGACGATCTACAATGAGCAGTTCTTC. The encoded protein is CASSLLSGGTIYNEQFF. The V and J genes are TRBV7-2 and TRBJ2-1, with 10 bases fitting TRBD2. Per germline, CDR1 SGHTA and CDR2 FQGNSA. There are 17 residues in the CDR3. Germline trimming cut 2 bases from V and 3 bases from J; bases unmatched to any gene: 7.

This clone was counted only a few times. This chain links TRBV29-1 with TRBJ2-2; 8 nucleotides match TRBD1. After removal of 4 bases from V and 2 bases from J, the junction contained 9 bases not matched to a gene. The CDR3 is 16 residues long. Per germline, CDR1 SQVTM and CDR2 ANQGSEA. The CDR3 DNA reads TGCAGCGTTGTGGTTAGAGGACAGGGAAACACCGGGGAGCTGTTTTTT. This gives the protein CSVVVRGQGNTGELFF.

The J gene is TRBJ2-7, the V gene TRBV13; TRBD1 might be the D (6 bases). The CDR3 length is 14 residues. In germline, CDR1 is PRHDT, CDR2 FYEKMQ (reference sequence). Trimming took off 4 bases at V and 2 bases at J, with 12 bases between the two ends. The CDR3 reads CASSSSDRTYEQYF. CDR3 DNA: TGTGCCAGCAGCTCCTCGGACAGAACCTACGAGCAGTACTTC.

This chain uses TRBV9 with TRBJ2-3; D may be TRBD1 or TRBD2 (5 bases each). The CDR3 contains 14 residues. From germline, CDR1 is SGDLS and CDR2 YYNGEE. The ends were cut back, 4 bases at V and 3 bases at J, with 12 bases in the middle. This chain's CDR3 is CASSPWGRTDTQYF. CDR3 in DNA: TGTGCCAGCAGCCCCTGGGGGAGAACAGATACGCAGTATTTT.

This rearrangement joins TRBV6-4 to TRBJ1-2, with a tentative D call TRBD1 (6 bases). V lost 3 bases and J lost 8, with 13 bases in between. Germline values: CDR1 MRHNA, CDR2 SNTAGT. The CDR3 runs 13 residues. DNA for the CDR3: TGTGCCAGCAGTGAATCCGGGGGCCGGGGCTACACCTTC. It is translated as CASSESGGRGYTF.

The chain has TRBV4-3 and TRBJ2-3; the match to TRBD2 covers 14 bases. CDR3 size: 16 residues. Germline loops: CDR1 LGHNA, CDR2 YSLEER. The junction had 3 bases not matched to a gene; V was cut back by 6 bases and J by 1 base. CDR3 nucleotide sequence: TGCGCCAGCAGTCTGGGACTAGCGGGGGGCACAGATACGCAGTATTTT. This gives the protein CASSLGLAGGTDTQYF.

This clone has just a few counts. This chain links TRBV7-9 with TRBJ1-1; D unclear. The length of the CDR3 is 15 residues. Germline V lookup: CDR1 SEHNR, CDR2 FQNEAQ (reference sequence). V lost 3 bases and J lost 1, with 12 bases in between. CDR3 DNA sequence: TGTGCCAGCAGCTTTACTGGCTCAACGAACACTGAAGCTTTCTTT. Protein: CASSFTGSTNTEAFF.

The J gene is TRBJ1-2, the V gene TRBV7-9, with D hard to call. The V end was cut by 4 bases, the J end by 5 bases, with 17 bases between. Germline values: CDR1 SEHNR, CDR2 FQNEAQ (reference sequence). The CDR3 extends over 15 amino acids. CDR3 region: CASSSGLTPQYGYTF. The CDR3 nucleotides read TGTGCCAGCAGCTCGGGTCTTACCCCCCAATATGGCTACACCTTC.